This TCR beta chain was documented in a study of blood T cell repertoires in COVID-19. For the study at large: T cells, B-cell-depleted T cells, or PBMCs supplied cDNA or gDNA.

Methods used by the authors: Scientists estimated how many nucleated cells there were by amplifying reference gene primers. Clones were sequenced by immunoSEQ multiplex PCR, and TCRdb holds only the in-frame ones, with some missing. Clonal size and the V and J genes are those of that table, whereas D and trimming came from the DNA. The sample lists under 250,000 clones, about 83% occurring once. CDR3 length: 14 amino acids. This TCR came from a woman aged 35 to 49 with active or convalescent COVID-19. J is TRBJ1-2 and V is TRBV21-1. TRBV21-1 is recorded as a pseudogene. Specimen: peripheral blood. As DNA, the CDR3 is TGTGCCAGCAGCAATGAGGGAGGGGTCTATGGCTACACCTTC. Protein product: CASSNEGGVYGYTF.